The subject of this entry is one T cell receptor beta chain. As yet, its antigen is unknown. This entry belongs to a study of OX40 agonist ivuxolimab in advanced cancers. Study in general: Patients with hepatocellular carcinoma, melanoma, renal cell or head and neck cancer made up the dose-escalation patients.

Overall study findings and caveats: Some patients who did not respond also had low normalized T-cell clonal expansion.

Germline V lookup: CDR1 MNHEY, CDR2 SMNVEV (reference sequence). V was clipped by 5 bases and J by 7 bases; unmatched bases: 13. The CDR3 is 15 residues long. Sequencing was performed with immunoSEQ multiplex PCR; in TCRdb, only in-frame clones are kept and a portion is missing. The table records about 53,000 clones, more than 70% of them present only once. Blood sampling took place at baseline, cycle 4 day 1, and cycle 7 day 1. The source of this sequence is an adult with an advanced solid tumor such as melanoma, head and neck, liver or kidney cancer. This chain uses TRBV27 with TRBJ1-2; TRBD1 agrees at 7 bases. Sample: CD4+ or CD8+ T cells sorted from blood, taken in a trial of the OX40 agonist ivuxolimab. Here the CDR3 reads CASSSRDRQGGGYTF. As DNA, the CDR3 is TGTGCCAGCAGTAGCCGGGACCGCCAGGGGGGTGGCTACACCTTC.